The text below deals with one T cell receptor beta chain. What it binds is not known. The record originates from a study of shared clonotypes between healthy human individuals. Splitting of CD4+ cells produced CD45RA+ naive and CD45RA-negative memory subsets. Study findings and constraints: Among donors, the sharing of clonotypes was expected to be influenced by sequencing depth. Some naive CD4 clonotypes, around 4.9%, turned up in common across several donors.

Samples underwent the assay at deep level. Generated by immunoSEQ multiplex PCR, the TCRdb table keeps only in-frame clones and is missing some. This table holds roughly 1.4 million clones, approximately 98.5% found once. Trimming took off 3 bases at V and 1 base at J, with 10 bases between the two ends. CDR1 and CDR2 (germline): SGHVS, FQNEAQ. This CDR3 region has 15 residues. The V gene is TRBV7-8, the J gene TRBJ2-1; D gene ambiguous. The sequenced material came from naive CD4+ T cells sorted from blood. Indicated subset: CD45RA+ positively selected. This receptor was obtained from a man younger than 40 in good health. The CDR3 protein is CASSLAHSSYNEQFF. The CDR3 DNA reads TGTGCCAGCAGCTTGGCTCACAGTTCCTACAATGAGCAGTTCTTC.